The entry below describes one TCR beta chain. What it binds is unknown. After removal of 7 bases from V and 5 bases from J, the junction contained 3 bases not matched to a gene. Germline V gene lookup returns CDR1 LGHNA and CDR2 YSLEER. The CDR3 runs 13 residues. The sample belongs to a study of T-cell memory formation after mild COVID-19. At the level of the study: Across donors, TCR clusters were largely donor specific.

General observations from the study: The study found contracting CD4+ clones mainly in CM and EM and contracting CD8+ clones in EMRA. Clones that got smaller from day 15 to 85 had even CD4/CD8, while clones growing later tipped toward CD4+.

A 5'RACE reaction primed in the constant segment made cDNA libraries of TCR alpha and TCR beta, and these carried sample barcodes and UMIs. MiXCR, applied by TCRdb to the 5' RACE reads, yields one record per CDR3 protein. The sample has around 340,000 distinct CDR3 sequences, roughly an eighth seen once. The chain carries TRBV4-3 and TRBJ2-2; TRBD1 matches 8 bases. The receptor's source is a man between 18 and 35 years old who had mild COVID-19 (a few samples of this study predate the infection). Cell type and time point are not known. Sequenced material: PBMCs or a T cell subset sorted from them (not recorded which). The CDR3 region has the DNA TGCGCCAGCACCCAGGGGGCAACCGGGGAGCTGTTTTTT. Translation gives CASTQGATGELFF.